The clone carrying this T cell receptor beta chain was found a few times. Its specificity is not known. The sample is drawn from a study of early stage breast cancer tumors. CDR3 length: 15 residues. J gave up 1 base and V 6 bases, and 4 bases lay outside the gene matches. The germline CDR1 and CDR2 sequences are SNHLY and FYNNEI. Study-wide results and caveats: Blood repertoires resembled normal breast more than tumor.

The repertoire was sequenced with immunoSEQ multiplex PCR; TCRdb's copy has only in-frame clones and lacks some. The repertoire holds some 9,700 clones, 78% seen once, with approximately 9.3% in the top ten. The V and J genes are TRBV2 and TRBJ2-2; 8 nucleotides agree with TRBD1. Material for sequencing was normal breast tissue next to the tumor. This sequence originates from a person between 35 and 49 years old with breast cancer. CDR3 region: CASREDRVNTGELFF. CDR3 in DNA: TGTGCCAGCAGAGAGGACAGGGTGAACACCGGGGAGCTGTTTTTT.